This T cell receptor beta chain was retrieved from a study of blood T cell repertoires in COVID-19. On the study more broadly: The United States, Italy and Spain supplied acute and convalescent COVID-19 samples.

Generated by immunoSEQ multiplex PCR, the TCRdb table keeps only in-frame clones and is missing some. Here the sample spans approximately 180,000 clones, approximately 92% being singletons. The length of the CDR3 is 16 residues. Germline V gene lookup returns CDR1 MNHEY and CDR2 SVGAGI. J was trimmed by 8 bases and V by 4 bases; bases with no gene match: 9. Sequenced sample: peripheral blood. This TCR was recovered from a man in his fifties or sixties with acute or convalescent COVID-19. The chain combines TRBV6-5 with TRBJ1-6; 9 bases align to TRBD1. DNA for the CDR3: TGTGCCAGCAGTTCCCCCTGGGGACAGGGTGATTCACCCCTCCACTTT. This gives the protein CASSSPWGQGDSPLHF.